This T cell receptor beta chain was sequenced for a study of OX40 agonist ivuxolimab in advanced cancers. Looking at the study overall: Ivuxolimab was an agonistic, fully human IgG2 monoclonal antibody directed against OX40 (CD134), a costimulatory receptor. Partial responses were achieved by three dose-escalation patients, of whom one had hepatocellular carcinoma and two had cutaneous melanoma. Intravenous ivuxolimab was administered to patients every 2 weeks at six dose levels: 0.01, 0.1, 0.3, 1.5, 3 and 10 mg/kg. The paper describes the monotherapy dose-escalation part (N of about 47 patients) of the phase I trial of ivuxolimab. The dose-escalation cohort was roughly 83% male with a mean age of approximately 59 years, ranging from 23 to 79. Patients were allowed to have had prior anti-PD-1, anti-PD-L1 or anti-CTLA-4 therapy, and around two fifths of the dose-escalation patients had been treated with checkpoint inhibitors. Of the approximately 54 patients in dose escalation, approximately 20 had hepatocellular carcinoma, about 15 had melanoma, 9 had renal cell carcinoma and 9 had head and neck cancer. Peripheral TCRbeta sequencing was intended to test whether TCR sequence diversity was altered and clonal T-cell expansion was caused by ivuxolimab.

On this clone itself: The antigen it binds to is not known. No much larger clone exists at a distance of one base, and base qualities are not known.

Points the paper makes about the study in general: On average, CD8+ T cells showed more expanded clones than CD4+ T cells after ivuxolimab. At doses of 0.1 to 3.0 mg/kg, clonal expansion of both CD4+ and CD8+ T cells in blood was seen between baseline and week 6. Antigen specificity was not determined for the clonally expanded peripheral T cells. In the 0.1-3.0 mg/kg groups, partial responders were among the patients with the lowest normalized peripheral clonal expansion, particularly in CD8+ T cells. Low levels of normalized T-cell clonal expansion were also seen in some patients who did not respond.

For sequencing of the TCRbeta CDR3 region, genomic DNA was extracted from the sorted cells. The immunoSEQ Assay was used to sequence the TCRbeta CDR3 regions. TCRdb's version of the immuneACCESS table is confined to in-frame rearrangements and falls short of the full clone set. An unresolved V gene accounts for under half of the shortfall where checked; the remainder is of unknown origin. The sample includes about 46,000 clones, with approximately 90% observed a single time. Clones ranked in the top ten supply approximately 12% of the sample. Looking up the germline V gene yields CDR1 SGDLS and CDR2 YYNGEE. The CDR3 has 14 amino acids, counting the end cysteine and phenylalanine. Solely the CDR3 DNA is kept, with 42 bases framed from the first base. Trimming at the junction amounts to 4 bases on V and 6 bases on J, and the germline ends lie 13 bases apart. The trial excluded patients who had a history of autoimmune disease or who were on systemic immunosuppression. Peripheral blood for TCR sequencing was collected from all dose cohorts at baseline, on cycle 4 day 1, and on cycle 7 day 1. Samples came from an open-label, multicenter, first-in-human phase I dose-escalation trial of ivuxolimab. Adults with locally advanced or metastatic melanoma, renal cell carcinoma, hepatocellular carcinoma or head and neck squamous cell carcinoma were enrolled in the trial. CD4+ and CD8+ T cells were sorted separately from peripheral blood before TCR sequencing.

Sequencing was performed on CD4+ or CD8+ T cells sorted from blood, taken in a trial of the OX40 agonist ivuxolimab. This receptor chain uses TRBV9 and TRBJ1-4, with TRBD1 as a weak D call on 5 bases. The receptor's source is an adult with an advanced solid tumor such as melanoma, head and neck, liver or kidney cancer. The nucleotide sequence reads as follows: TGTGCCAGCAGCCAAGGGGACGGAGATGAAAAACTGTTTTTT. It translates to CASSQGDGDEKLFF.